Described below is a single TCR beta chain sequence and its context. The antigen is unknown. TCRdb's table, derived via immunoSEQ multiplex PCR, lists solely in-frame clones and lacks some. Here the sample spans around 77,000 clones, 92% being singletons. This entry is derived from a study of human versus mouse CDR3 diversity and MHC coevolution. Whole-study findings and limits: Mice had fewer CDR3 deletions and insertions than humans on average. In humans, T-cell selection involved 6 or 7 MHC II alleles.

This CDR3 contains 15 residues. V was shortened by 1 base and J by 0 bases, with 7 bases between the two germline ends. Germline CDR1 MNHEY, CDR2 SVGAGI. Cells were CD45RO-negative CD62L-positive naive CD4 T cells sorted from PBMCs. The sample consisted of naive CD4+ T cells from blood. The sample's subset: CD45RO-negative CD62L-positive naive CD4 T cells. The TCR originated in a person aged 25 to 69 in good health. The chain recombines TRBV6-5 with TRBJ2-1; tentatively, D is TRBD2 (6 bases). The CDR3 sequence: CASSYFGSSYNEQFF. The CDR3 nucleotides are TGTGCCAGCAGTTACTTCGGGAGCTCCTACAATGAGCAGTTCTTC.